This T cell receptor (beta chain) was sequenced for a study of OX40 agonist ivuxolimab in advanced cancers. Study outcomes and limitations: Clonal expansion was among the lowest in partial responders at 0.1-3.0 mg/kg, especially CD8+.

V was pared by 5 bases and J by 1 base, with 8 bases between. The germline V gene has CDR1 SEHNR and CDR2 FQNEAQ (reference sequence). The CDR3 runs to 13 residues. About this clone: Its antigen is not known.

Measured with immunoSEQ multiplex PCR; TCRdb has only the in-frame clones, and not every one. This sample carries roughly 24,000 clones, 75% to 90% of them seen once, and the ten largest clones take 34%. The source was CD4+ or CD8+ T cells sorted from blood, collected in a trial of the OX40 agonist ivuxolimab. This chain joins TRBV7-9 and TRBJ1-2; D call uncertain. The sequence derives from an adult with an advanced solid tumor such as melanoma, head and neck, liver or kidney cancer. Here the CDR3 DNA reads TGTGCCAGCAGCCTCGGGCTTAACTATGGCTACACCTTC. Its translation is CASSLGLNYGYTF.